This TCR beta chain comes out of a study of regulatory T cells in long-lasting Graves disease. The time point denotes: newly diagnosed GD, antithyroid drugs for less than 3 months. The TCR library used RNA extracted from PBMCs. Patients met American Thyroid Association criteria for Graves' disease. V lost 6 bases, J lost 2 bases, and 11 bases stayed unmatched. The V gene's germline CDR1 is ENHRY and CDR2 SYGVKD. This CDR3 contains 17 residues. Construction of TCR beta libraries relied on iRepertoire HTBI primers and on Arm-PCR targeting CDR3 regions. Via MiXCR, TCRdb re-called the multiplex PCR reads, giving one row per CDR3 protein. The table records about 460,000 distinct CDR3 sequences, 14% of them present only once. A further study also used this sample, focusing on T cells in Graves' hyperthyroidism and ophthalmopathy.

The chain carries TRBV10-3 and TRBJ2-7; 12 bases are a match to TRBD2. The starting material was peripheral blood mononuclear cells (PBMCs), obtained at new diagnosis, from a patient treated with antithyroid drugs. This TCR came from a woman in her forties or fifties with Graves disease. The CDR3 DNA follows: TGTGCCATCAGCTATGAACTAGCGGGAGGAACCCCCTACGAGCAGTACTTC. Its protein is CAISYELAGGTPYEQYF.